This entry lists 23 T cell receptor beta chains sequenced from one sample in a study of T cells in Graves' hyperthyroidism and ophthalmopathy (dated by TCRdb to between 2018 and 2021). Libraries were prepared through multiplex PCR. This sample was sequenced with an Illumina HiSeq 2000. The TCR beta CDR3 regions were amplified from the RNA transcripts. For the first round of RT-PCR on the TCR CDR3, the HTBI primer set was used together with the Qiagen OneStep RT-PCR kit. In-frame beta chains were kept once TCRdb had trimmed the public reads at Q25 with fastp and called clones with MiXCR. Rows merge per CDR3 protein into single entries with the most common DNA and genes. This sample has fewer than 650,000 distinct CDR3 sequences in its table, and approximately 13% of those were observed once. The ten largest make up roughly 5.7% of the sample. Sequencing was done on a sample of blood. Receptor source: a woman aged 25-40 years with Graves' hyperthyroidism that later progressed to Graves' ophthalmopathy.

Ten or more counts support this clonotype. As DNA, the CDR3 is TGTGCCAGCAGTTACTTCGGAAGCAATCAGCCCCAGCATTTT. It specifies CASSYFGSNQPQHF. The chain links TRBV6-5 to TRBJ1-5, with D hard to call. The CDR3 has 14 amino acids. Trimming pared 1 base from V and 1 base from J, leaving 5 bases between. The germline V gene encodes CDR1 MNHEY and CDR2 SVGAGI.

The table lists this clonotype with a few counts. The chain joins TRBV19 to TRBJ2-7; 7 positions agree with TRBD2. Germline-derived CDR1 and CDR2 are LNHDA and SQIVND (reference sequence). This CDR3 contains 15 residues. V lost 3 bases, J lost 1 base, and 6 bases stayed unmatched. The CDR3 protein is CASSISSGGSYEQYF. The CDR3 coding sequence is TGTGCCAGTAGTATTTCTAGCGGAGGGTCCTACGAGCAGTACTTC.

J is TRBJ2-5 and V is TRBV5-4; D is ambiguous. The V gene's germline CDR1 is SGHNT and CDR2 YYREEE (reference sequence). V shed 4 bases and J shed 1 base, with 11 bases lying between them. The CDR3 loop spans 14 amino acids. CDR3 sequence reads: CASSLGVGQETQYF. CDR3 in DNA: TGTGCCAGCAGCCTAGGAGTCGGCCAAGAGACCCAGTACTTC.

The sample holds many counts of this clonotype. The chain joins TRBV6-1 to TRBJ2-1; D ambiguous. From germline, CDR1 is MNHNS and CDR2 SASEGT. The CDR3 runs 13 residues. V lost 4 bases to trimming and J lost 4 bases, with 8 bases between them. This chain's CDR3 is CASSGRWYNEQFF. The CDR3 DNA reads TGTGCCAGCAGTGGCCGTTGGTACAATGAGCAGTTCTTC.

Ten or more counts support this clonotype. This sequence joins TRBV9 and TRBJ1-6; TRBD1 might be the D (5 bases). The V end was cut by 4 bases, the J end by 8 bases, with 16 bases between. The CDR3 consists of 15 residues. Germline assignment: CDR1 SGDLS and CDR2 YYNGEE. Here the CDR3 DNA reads TGTGCCAGCAGCACCACACCAGGGTTCGATTCACCCCTCCACTTT. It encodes CASSTTPGFDSPLHF. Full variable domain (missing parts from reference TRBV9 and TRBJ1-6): DSGVTQTPKHLITATGQRVTLRCSPRSGDLSVYWYQQSLDQGLQFLIQYYNGEERAKGNILERFSAQQFPDLHSELNLSSLELGDSALYFCASSTTPGFDSPLHFGNGTRLTVT.

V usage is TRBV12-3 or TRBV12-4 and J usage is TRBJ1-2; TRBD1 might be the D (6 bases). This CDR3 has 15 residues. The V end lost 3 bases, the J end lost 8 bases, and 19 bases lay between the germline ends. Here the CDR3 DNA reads TGTGCCAGCAGTTTGGGGGGGGCGACATCGGAAGGCTACACCTTC. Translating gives CASSLGGATSEGYTF.

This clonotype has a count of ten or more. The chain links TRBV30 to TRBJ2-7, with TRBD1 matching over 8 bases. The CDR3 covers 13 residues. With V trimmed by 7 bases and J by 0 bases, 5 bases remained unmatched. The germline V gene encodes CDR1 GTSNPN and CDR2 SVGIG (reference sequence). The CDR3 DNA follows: TGTGCCTTAGGACAGGGTCTCTCCTACGAGCAGTACTTC. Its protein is CALGQGLSYEQYF.

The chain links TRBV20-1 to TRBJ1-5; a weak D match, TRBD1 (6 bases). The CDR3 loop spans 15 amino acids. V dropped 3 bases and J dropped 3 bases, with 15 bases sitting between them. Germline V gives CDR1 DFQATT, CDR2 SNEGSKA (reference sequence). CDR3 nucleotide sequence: TGCAGTGCTAGGGGGGGCAGCGGCCCCAATCAGCCCCAGCATTTT. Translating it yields CSARGGSGPNQPQHF.

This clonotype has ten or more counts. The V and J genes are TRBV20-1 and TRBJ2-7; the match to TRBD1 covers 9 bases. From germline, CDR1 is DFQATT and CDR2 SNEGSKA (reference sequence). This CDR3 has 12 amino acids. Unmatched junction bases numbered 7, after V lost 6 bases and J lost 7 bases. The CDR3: CSAKGQGYEQYF. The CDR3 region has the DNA TGCAGTGCCAAAGGACAGGGGTATGAGCAGTACTTC.

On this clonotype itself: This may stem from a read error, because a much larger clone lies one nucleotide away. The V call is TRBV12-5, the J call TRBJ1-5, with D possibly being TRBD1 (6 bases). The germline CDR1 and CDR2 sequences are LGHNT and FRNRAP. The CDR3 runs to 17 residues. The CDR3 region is CAGGLATGTHSNQPQHF. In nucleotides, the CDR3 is TGTGCTGGTGGTTTGGCAACCGGGACACATAGCAATCAGCCCCAGCATTTT.

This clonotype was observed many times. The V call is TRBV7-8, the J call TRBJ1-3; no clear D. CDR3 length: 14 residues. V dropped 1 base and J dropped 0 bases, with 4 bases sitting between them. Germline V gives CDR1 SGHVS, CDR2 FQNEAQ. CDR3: CASSLGYSGNTIYF. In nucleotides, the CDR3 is TGTGCCAGCAGCTTAGGATACTCTGGAAACACCATATATTTT.

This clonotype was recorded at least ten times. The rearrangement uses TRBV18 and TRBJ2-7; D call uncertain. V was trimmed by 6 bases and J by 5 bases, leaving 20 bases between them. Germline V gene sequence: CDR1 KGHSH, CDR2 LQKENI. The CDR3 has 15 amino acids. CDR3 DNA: TGTGCCAGCTCCCCCTCGCTCGGCCAGTCTCACGAGCAGTACTTC. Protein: CASSPSLGQSHEQYF.

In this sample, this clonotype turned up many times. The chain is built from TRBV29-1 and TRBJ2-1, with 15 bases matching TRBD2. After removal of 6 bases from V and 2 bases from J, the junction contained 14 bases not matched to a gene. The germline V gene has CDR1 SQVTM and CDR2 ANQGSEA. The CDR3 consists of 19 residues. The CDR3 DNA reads TGCAGCGTCTCGTCCGGGGGGACTAGCGGGAGGTATACCTACAATGAGCAGTTCTTC. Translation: CSVSSGGTSGRYTYNEQFF.

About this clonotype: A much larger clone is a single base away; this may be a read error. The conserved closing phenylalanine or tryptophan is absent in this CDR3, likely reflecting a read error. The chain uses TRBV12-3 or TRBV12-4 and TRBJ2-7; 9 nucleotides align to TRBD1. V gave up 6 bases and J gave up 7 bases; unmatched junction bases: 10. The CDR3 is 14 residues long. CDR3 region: CASRNDRGDPEQYL. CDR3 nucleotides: TGTGCCAGCAGAAATGACAGGGGGGATCCGGAGCAGTACCTC.

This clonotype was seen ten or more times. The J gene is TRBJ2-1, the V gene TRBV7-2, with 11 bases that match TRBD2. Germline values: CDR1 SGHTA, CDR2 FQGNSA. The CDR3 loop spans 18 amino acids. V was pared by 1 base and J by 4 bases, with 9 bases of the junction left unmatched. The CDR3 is CASSLDLAGGPRYNEQFF. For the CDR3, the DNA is TGTGCCAGCAGCTTAGACTTAGCGGGGGGGCCCCGTTACAATGAGCAGTTCTTC.

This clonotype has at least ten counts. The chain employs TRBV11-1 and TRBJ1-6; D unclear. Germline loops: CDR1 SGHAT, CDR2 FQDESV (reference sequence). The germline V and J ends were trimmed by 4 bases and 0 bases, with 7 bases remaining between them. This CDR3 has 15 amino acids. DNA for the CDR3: TGTGCCAGCAGCTCCGACGTCTCCTATAATTCACCCCTCCACTTT. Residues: CASSSDVSYNSPLHF.

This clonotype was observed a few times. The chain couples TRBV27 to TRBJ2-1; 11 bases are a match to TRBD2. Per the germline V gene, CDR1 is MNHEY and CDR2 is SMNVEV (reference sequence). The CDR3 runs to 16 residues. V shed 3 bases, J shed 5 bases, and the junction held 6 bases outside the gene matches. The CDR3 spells CASSLTSGILDNEQFF. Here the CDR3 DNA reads TGTGCCAGCAGTTTGACTAGCGGGATCTTGGACAATGAGCAGTTCTTC.

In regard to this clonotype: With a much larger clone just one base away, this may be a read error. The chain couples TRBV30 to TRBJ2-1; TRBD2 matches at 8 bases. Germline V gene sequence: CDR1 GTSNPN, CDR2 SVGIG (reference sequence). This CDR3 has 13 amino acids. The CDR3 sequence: CGWSVRSGSEQFF. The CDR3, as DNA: TGTGGCTGGAGTGTACGAAGCGGGAGTGAGCAGTTCTTC.

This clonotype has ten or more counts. CDR3 sequence reads: CASSPYSYEQYF. The CDR3 region has the DNA TGTGCCAGCAGCCCCTACTCCTACGAGCAGTACTTC. The V gene is TRBV11-3, the J gene TRBJ2-7; D uncertain. Germline V CDR1 and CDR2: SGHNT, YENEEA. V lost 5 bases and J 0 bases, leaving 5 bases between the germline ends. The CDR3 covers 12 residues.

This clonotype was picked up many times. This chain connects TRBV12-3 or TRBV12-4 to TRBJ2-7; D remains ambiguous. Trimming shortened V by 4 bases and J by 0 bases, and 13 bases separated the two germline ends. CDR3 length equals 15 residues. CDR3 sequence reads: CASSSNQPHSYEQYF. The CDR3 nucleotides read TGTGCCAGCAGTTCAAACCAACCTCACTCCTACGAGCAGTACTTC.

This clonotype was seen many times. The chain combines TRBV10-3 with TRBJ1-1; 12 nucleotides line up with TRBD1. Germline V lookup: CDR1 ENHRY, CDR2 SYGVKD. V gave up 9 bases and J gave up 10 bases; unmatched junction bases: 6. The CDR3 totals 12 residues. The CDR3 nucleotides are TGTGCCATGGCCGGGACAGGGGGCATAGCTTTCTTT. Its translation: CAMAGTGGIAFF.

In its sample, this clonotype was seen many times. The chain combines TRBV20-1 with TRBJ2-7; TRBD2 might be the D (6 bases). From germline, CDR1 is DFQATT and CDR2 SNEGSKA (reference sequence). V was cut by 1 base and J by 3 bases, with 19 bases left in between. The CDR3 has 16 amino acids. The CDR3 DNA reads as TGCAGTGCTAGAGGAGGGGCGTCGGCGGGGAACTACGAGCAGTACTTC. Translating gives CSARGGASAGNYEQYF.

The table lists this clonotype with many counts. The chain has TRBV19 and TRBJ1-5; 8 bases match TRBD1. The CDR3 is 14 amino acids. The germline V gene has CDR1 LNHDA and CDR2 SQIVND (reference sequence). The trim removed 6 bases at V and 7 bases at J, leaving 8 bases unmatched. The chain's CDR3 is CASRLDRDGQPQHF. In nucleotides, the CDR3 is TGTGCCAGTAGATTGGACAGGGACGGGCAGCCCCAGCATTTT.